The sequence of this T cell receptor beta chain was determined in a study of regulatory T cells in long-lasting Graves disease. Time point noted: newly diagnosed GD, antithyroid drugs for less than 3 months. Researchers made the TCR library from RNA that was extracted from PBMCs. In this sample, this clonotype turned up a few times. Arm-PCR of CDR3 regions and iRepertoire HTBI primers were used to build TCR beta libraries. In TCRdb, the multiplex PCR reads were re-called with MiXCR into one record per CDR3 protein. The table includes approximately 390,000 distinct CDR3 sequences, 15% to 20% detected once. Trimming shortened V by 0 bases and J by 5 bases, and 10 bases separated the two germline ends. Germline assignment: CDR1 SQVTM and CDR2 ANQGSEA. There are 14 residues in the CDR3. This sample was shared with a second study, whose subject was T cells in Graves' hyperthyroidism and ophthalmopathy. Per that paper: Patients were excluded because of uncontrolled infection, other autoimmune disease, pregnancy or lactation. During a first-round RT-PCR of the TCR CDR3, the HTBI primer set was used.

The chain recombines TRBV29-1 with TRBJ1-4; tentative D call: TRBD1 (5 bases). This TCR was sampled from a young woman with Graves disease. Sequencing was performed on peripheral blood mononuclear cells (PBMCs), taken at new diagnosis, from a patient treated with antithyroid drugs. The CDR3 sequence: CSVEDPRENEKLFF. The DNA for the CDR3 is TGCAGCGTTGAAGATCCCAGGGAAAATGAAAAACTGTTTTTT.